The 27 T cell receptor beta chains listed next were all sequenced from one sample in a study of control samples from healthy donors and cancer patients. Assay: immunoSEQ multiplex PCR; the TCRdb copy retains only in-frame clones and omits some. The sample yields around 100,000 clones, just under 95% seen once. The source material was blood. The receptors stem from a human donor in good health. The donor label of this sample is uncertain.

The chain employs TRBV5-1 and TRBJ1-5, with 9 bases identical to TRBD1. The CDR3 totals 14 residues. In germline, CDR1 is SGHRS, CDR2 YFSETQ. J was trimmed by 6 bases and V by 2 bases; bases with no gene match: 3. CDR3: CASSFGQGTQPQHF. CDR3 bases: TGCGCCAGCAGCTTTGGACAGGGGACTCAGCCCCAGCATTTT.

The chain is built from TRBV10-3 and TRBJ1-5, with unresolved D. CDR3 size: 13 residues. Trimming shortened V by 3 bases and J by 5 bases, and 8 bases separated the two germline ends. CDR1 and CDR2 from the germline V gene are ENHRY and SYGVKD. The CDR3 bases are TGTGCCATCAGTGATGCCATAGATCAGCCCCAGCATTTT. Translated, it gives CAISDAIDQPQHF.

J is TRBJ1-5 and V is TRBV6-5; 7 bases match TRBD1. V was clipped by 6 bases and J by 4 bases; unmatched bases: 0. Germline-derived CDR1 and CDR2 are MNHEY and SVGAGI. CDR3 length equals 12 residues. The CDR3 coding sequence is TGTGCCAGCAGGACAGGGAATCAGCCCCAGCATTTT. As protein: CASRTGNQPQHF.

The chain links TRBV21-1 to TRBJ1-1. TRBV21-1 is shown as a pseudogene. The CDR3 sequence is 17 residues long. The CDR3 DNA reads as TGTGCCAGCAGCAACCGTCGGGCGCGGTCGGGGGACACTGAAGCTTTCTTT. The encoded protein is CASSNRRARSGDTEAFF.

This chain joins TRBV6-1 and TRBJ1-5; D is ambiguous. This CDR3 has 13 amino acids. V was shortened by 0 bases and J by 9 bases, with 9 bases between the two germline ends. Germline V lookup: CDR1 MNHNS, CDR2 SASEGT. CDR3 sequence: CASSEARDGPQHF. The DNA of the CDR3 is TGTGCCAGCAGTGAAGCGCGAGACGGGCCCCAGCATTTT.

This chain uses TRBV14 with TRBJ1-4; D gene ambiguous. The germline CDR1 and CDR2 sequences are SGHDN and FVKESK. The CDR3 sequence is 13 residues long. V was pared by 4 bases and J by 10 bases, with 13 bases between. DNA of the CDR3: TGTGCCAGCAGCCCTAGTTGGGCGGGAAAACTGTTTTTT. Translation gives CASSPSWAGKLFF.

Here the CDR3 DNA reads TGTGCCAGCAGTCTTGACGACACAGATACGCAGTATTTT. Residues: CASSLDDTDTQYF. The V gene is TRBV28, the J gene TRBJ2-3, with unresolved D. The CDR3 sequence is 13 residues long. Germline lookup yields CDR1 MDHEN and CDR2 SYDVKM. The germline V and J ends were trimmed by 5 bases and 2 bases, with 8 bases remaining between them.

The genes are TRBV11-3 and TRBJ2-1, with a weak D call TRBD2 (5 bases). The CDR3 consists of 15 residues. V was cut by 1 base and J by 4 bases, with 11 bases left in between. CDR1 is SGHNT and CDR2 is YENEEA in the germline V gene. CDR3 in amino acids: CASSLGREVYNEQFF. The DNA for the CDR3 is TGTGCCAGCAGCTTAGGCCGGGAAGTATACAATGAGCAGTTCTTC.

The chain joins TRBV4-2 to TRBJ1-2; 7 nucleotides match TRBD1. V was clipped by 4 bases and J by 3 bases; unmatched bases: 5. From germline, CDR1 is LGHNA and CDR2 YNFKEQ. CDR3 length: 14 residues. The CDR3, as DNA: TGTGCCAGCAGCCCCGGACAGGTTGACTATGGCTACACCTTC. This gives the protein CASSPGQVDYGYTF.

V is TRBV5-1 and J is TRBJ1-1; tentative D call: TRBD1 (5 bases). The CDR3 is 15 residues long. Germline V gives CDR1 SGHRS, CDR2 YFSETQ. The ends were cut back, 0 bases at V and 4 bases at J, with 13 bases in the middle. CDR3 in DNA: TGCGCCAGCAGCTTGGTCGGGGGGGTGAGCACTGAAGCTTTCTTT. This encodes CASSLVGGVSTEAFF.

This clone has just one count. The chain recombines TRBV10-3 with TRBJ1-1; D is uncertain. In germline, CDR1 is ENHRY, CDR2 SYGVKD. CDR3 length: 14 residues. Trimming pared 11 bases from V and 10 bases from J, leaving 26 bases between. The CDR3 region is CAPSGGISISRAFF. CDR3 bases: TGTGCCCCCTCAGGCGGCATAAGCATCTCTCGAGCTTTCTTT.

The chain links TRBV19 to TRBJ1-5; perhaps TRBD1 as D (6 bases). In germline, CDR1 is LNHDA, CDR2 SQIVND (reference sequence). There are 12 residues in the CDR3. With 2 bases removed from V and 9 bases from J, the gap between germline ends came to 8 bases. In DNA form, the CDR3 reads TGTGCCAGTAGTATATCAGGGGTGCCCCAGCATTTT. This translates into CASSISGVPQHF. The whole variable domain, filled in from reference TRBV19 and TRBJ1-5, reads DGGITQSPKYLFRKEGQNVTLSCEQNLNHDAMYWYRQDPGQGLRLIYYSQIVNDFQKGDIAEGYSVSREKKESFPLTVTSAQKNPTAFYLCASSISGVPQHFGDGTRLSIL.

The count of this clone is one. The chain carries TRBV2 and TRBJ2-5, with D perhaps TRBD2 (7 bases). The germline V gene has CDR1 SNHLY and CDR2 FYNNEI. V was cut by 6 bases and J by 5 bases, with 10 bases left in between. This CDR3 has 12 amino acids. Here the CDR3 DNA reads TGTGCCAGCAGGGGGGGGGCGGAGACCCAGTACTTC. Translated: CASRGGAETQYF. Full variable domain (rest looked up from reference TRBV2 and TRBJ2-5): EPEVTQTPSHQVTQMGQEVILRCVPISNHLYFYWYRQILGQKVEFLVSFYNNEISEKSEIFDDQFSVERPDGSNFTLKIRSTKLEDSAMYFCASRGGAETQYFGPGTRLLVL.

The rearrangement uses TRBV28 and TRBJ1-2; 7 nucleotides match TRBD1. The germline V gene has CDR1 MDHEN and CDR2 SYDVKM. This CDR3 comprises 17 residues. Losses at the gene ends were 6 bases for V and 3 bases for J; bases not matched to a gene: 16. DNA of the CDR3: TGTGCCAGCAGCCAGACCTCCGAGGGGGCTTTGTACTATGGCTACACCTTC. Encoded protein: CASSQTSEGALYYGYTF.

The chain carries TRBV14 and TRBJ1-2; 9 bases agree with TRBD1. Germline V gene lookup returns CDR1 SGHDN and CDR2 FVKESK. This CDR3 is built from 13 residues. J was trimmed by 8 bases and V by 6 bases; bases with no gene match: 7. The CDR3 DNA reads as TGTGCCAGCAGGAAACAGGGGGCTGGGGGCTACACCTTC. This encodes CASRKQGAGGYTF. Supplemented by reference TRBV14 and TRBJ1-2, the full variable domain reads EAGVTQFPSHSVIEKGQTVTLRCDPISGHDNLYWYRRVMGKEIKFLLHFVKESKQDESGMPNNRFLAERTGGTYSTLKVQPAELEDSGVYFCASRKQGAGGYTFGSGTRLTVV.

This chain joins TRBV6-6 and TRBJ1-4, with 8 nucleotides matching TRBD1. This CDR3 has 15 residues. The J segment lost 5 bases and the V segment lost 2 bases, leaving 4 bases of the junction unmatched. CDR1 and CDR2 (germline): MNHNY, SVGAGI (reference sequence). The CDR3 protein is CASSYLRTGNEKLFF. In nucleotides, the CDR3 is TGTGCCAGCAGTTACCTAAGGACAGGGAATGAAAAACTGTTTTTT.

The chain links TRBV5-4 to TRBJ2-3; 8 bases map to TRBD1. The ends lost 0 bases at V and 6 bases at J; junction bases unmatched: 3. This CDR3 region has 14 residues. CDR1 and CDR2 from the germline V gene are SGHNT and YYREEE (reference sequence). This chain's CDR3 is CASSLGQGLDTQYF. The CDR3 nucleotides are TGTGCCAGCAGCTTGGGACAGGGGCTGGATACGCAGTATTTT.

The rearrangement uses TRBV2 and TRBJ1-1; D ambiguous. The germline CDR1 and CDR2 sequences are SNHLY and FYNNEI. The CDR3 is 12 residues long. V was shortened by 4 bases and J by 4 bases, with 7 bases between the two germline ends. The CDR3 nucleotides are TGTGCCAGCAGTGCGGCTAGCACTGAAGCTTTCTTT. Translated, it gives CASSAASTEAFF.

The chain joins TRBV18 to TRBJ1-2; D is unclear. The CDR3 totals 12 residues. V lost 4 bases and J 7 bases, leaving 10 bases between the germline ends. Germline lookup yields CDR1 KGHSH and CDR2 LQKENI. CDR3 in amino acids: CASSLPRVGYTF. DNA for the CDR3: TGTGCCAGCTCACTCCCCCGGGTTGGCTACACCTTC.

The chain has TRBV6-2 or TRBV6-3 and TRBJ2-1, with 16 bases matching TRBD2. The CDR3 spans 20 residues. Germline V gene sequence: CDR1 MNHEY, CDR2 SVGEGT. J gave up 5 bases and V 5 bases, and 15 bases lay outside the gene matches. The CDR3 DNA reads TGTGCCAGCAGTCAAACGGGACTAGCGGGGGGGCCAATGTTGGACAATGAGCAGTTCTTC. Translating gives CASSQTGLAGGPMLDNEQFF.

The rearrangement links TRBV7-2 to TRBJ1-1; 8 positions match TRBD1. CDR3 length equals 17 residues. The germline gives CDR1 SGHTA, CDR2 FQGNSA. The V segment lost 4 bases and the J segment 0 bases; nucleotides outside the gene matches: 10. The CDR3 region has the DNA TGTGCCAGCAGCTCCCGGACAGGGAACGGCATGAACACTGAAGCTTTCTTT. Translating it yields CASSSRTGNGMNTEAFF.

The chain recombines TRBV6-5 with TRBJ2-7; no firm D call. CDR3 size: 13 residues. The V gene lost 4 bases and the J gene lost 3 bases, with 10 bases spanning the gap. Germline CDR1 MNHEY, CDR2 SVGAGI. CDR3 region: CASSSGSHYEQYF. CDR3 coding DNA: TGTGCCAGCAGTTCGGGCAGCCACTACGAGCAGTACTTC.

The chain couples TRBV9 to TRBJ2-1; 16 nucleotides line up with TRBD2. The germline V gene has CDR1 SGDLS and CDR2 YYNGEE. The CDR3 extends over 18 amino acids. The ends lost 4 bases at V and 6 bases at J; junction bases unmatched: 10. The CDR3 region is CASSPGLAGGPLGNEQFF. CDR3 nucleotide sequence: TGTGCCAGCAGCCCGGGACTAGCGGGGGGGCCGCTGGGCAATGAGCAGTTCTTC.

The CDR3 protein is CASSHPWTAQETQYF. The CDR3 DNA reads as TGTGCCAGCAGCCACCCCTGGACGGCCCAAGAGACCCAGTACTTC. The chain uses TRBV3-1 (or the pseudogene TRBV3-2) and TRBJ2-5, with D unresolved. The CDR3 loop spans 15 amino acids. Germline loops: CDR1 LGHDT, CDR2 YNNKEL (reference sequence). V dropped 3 bases and J dropped 1 base, with 12 bases sitting between them.

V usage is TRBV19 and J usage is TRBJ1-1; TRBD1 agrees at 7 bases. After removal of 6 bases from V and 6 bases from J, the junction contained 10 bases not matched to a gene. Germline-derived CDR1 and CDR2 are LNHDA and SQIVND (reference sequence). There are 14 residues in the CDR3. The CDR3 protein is CASRIITGAAEAFF. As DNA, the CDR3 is TGTGCCAGTAGAATAATAACAGGGGCCGCTGAAGCTTTCTTT.

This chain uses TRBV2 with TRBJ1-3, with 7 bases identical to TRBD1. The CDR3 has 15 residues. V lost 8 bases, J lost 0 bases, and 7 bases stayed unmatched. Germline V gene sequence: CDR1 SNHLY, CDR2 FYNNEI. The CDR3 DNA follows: TGTGCCAGCCGGGACAGTATTATCTCTGGAAACACCATATATTTT. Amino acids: CASRDSIISGNTIYF.

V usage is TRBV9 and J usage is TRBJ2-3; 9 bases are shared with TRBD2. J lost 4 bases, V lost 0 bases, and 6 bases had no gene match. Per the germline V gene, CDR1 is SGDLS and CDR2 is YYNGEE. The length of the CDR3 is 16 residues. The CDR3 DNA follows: TGTGCCAGCAGCGTAGCTGGGCGGGGGGGTGCAGATACGCAGTATTTT. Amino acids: CASSVAGRGGADTQYF.